These 32 T cell receptor beta chains were all obtained from the same sample, sequenced in a study of blood T cell repertoires in COVID-19. Clones were sequenced by immunoSEQ multiplex PCR, and TCRdb holds only the in-frame ones, with some missing. This table has 220,000 or so clones, 82% appearing once. Source material: PBMCs or T cells enriched from blood (not recorded which). The receptors stem from a woman aged 55-69 years who had recovered from COVID-19.

In its sample, this clone was seen once. The gene calls are TRBV25-1 and TRBJ2-7, with TRBD1 identical over 11 bases. The germline V gene encodes CDR1 MGHDK and CDR2 SYGVNS. Trimming at V came to 6 bases and at J to 4 bases, leaving 2 bases not matched to a gene. There are 13 residues in the CDR3. The CDR3 coding sequence is TGTGCCAGCAGGCGGGACAGGGGGTACGAGCAGTACTTC. Translated, it gives CASRRDRGYEQYF.

The V call is TRBV18, the J call TRBJ2-1; 7 positions match TRBD2. Germline CDR1 reads KGHSH; CDR2 reads LQKENI. The CDR3 is made up of 16 amino acids. The V and J ends lost 2 bases and 2 bases, in that order; junction bases with no gene match: 6. The CDR3 region has the DNA TGTGCCAGCTCACCAAACTTAGCGGGCGCCTACAATGAGCAGTTCTTC. It encodes CASSPNLAGAYNEQFF.

Details on this clone: The same CDR3 can be traced to other DNA sequences in this sample. J is TRBJ1-2 and V is TRBV7-2; D is unresolved. The CDR3 runs to 13 residues. V was shortened by 5 bases and J by 5 bases, with 12 bases between the two germline ends. The germline gives CDR1 SGHTA, CDR2 FQGNSA. The CDR3 nucleotides are TGTGCCAGCAGCCCGGCAGGAAATTATGGCTACACCTTC. Encoded protein: CASSPAGNYGYTF.

A single count supports this clone. J is TRBJ2-5 and V is TRBV12-5; D is perhaps TRBD1 (6 bases). V lost 4 bases and J 1 base, leaving 13 bases between the germline ends. The CDR3 contains 15 residues. Germline V gene data show CDR1 as LGHNT and CDR2 as FRNRAP. The DNA of the CDR3 is TGTGCTAGTGGTTCCGGACAGTTCCCCCAAGAGACCCAGTACTTC. It is translated as CASGSGQFPQETQYF.

The V gene is TRBV27, the J gene TRBJ2-7, with 11 bases fitting TRBD1. The ends lost 6 bases at V and 7 bases at J; junction bases unmatched: 11. Germline V gene lookup returns CDR1 MNHEY and CDR2 SMNVEV (reference sequence). The CDR3 extends over 15 amino acids. The CDR3 protein is CASSRAGQGVYEQYF. The CDR3 DNA follows: TGTGCCAGCAGCCGAGCGGGACAGGGGGTTTATGAGCAGTACTTC.

The chain combines TRBV7-2 with TRBJ2-1, with 7 bases aligning to TRBD1. Germline V lookup: CDR1 SGHTA, CDR2 FQGNSA. Trimming cost V 0 bases and J 5 bases; bases outside gene matches: 7. This CDR3 is built from 16 residues. The CDR3 DNA sequence: TGTGCCAGCAGCTTAGCGAGGCAGGGGGTGAACAATGAGCAGTTCTTC. Translating it yields CASSLARQGVNNEQFF.

The CDR3 coding sequence is TGTGCCAGCAGTGAAGGAGGGCGAGCGGATCGCACAGATACGCAGTATTTT. Its translation: CASSEGGRADRTDTQYF. This chain joins TRBV2 and TRBJ2-3; a weak D match, TRBD2 (5 bases). Trimming left V 1 base short and J 1 base short, with 15 bases between. CDR3 length equals 17 residues. Per the germline V gene, CDR1 is SNHLY and CDR2 is FYNNEI.

This chain uses TRBV12-3 or TRBV12-4 with TRBJ2-5; D is ambiguous. This CDR3 spans 13 amino acids. The V end lost 4 bases, the J end lost 2 bases, and 8 bases lay between the germline ends. The CDR3 loop reads CASSSQVQETQYF. CDR3 in DNA: TGTGCCAGCAGTTCTCAGGTACAAGAGACCCAGTACTTC.

The table lists this clone with a count of one. The chain joins TRBV9 to TRBJ2-7; TRBD2 aligns across 15 bases. This CDR3 is built from 18 residues. Germline CDR1 SGDLS, CDR2 YYNGEE. V lost 0 bases, J lost 5 bases, and 9 bases stayed unmatched. The CDR3 protein is CASSVEGLAGGDLNEQYF. DNA for the CDR3: TGTGCCAGCAGCGTAGAAGGACTAGCGGGAGGGGACCTGAACGAGCAGTACTTC.

This clone was counted once. The CDR3 region has the DNA TGTGCCAGCAGCCCGGTACAGGGGCTTGGCACTGAAGCTTTCTTT. Translated: CASSPVQGLGTEAFF. The chain employs TRBV14 and TRBJ1-1; 7 bases align to TRBD1. Trimming at V came to 4 bases and at J to 4 bases, leaving 9 bases not matched to a gene. The CDR3 runs 15 residues. CDR1 SGHDN and CDR2 FVKESK come from the germline V gene.

V gene TRBV2 combines with J gene TRBJ1-2, with 7 positions matching TRBD1. V shed 6 bases, J shed 7 bases, and the junction held 8 bases outside the gene matches. CDR3 size: 13 residues. CDR1 SNHLY and CDR2 FYNNEI come from the germline V gene. In DNA, the CDR3 is TGTGCCAGCAGACTTGAGGGGGCGGCTGGCTACACCTTC. Its protein is CASRLEGAAGYTF.

The V call is TRBV13, the J call TRBJ2-7; 10 bases align to TRBD2. CDR1 PRHDT and CDR2 FYEKMQ come from the germline V gene (reference sequence). V lost 2 bases and J lost 6; bases outside the gene matches: 4. The CDR3 sequence is 14 residues long. The CDR3 sequence: CASSLSAGGSEQYF. The CDR3 DNA follows: TGTGCCAGCAGCTTATCAGCGGGGGGGTCCGAGCAGTACTTC.

The V call is TRBV4-2, the J call TRBJ2-7, with 11 bases aligning to TRBD2. CDR3 length: 15 residues. Germline assignment: CDR1 LGHNA and CDR2 YNFKEQ. With V trimmed by 3 bases and J by 0 bases, 1 base remained unmatched. The CDR3 DNA reads as TGTGCCAGCAGCCAGACTAGCGGGAACTCCTACGAGCAGTACTTC. Residues: CASSQTSGNSYEQYF.

The rearrangement uses TRBV5-1 and TRBJ2-2, with 10 bases lining up with TRBD2. J lost 3 bases, V lost 4 bases, and 6 bases had no gene match. Germline V gene lookup returns CDR1 SGHRS and CDR2 YFSETQ. The CDR3 is 16 residues long. The CDR3 DNA reads TGCGCCAGCAGCCCGCTGCTAGCGGGGGACACCGGGGAGCTGTTTTTT. Protein product: CASSPLLAGDTGELFF.

The chain has TRBV7-2 and TRBJ1-5; tentatively, D is TRBD1 (5 bases). The V gene's germline CDR1 is SGHTA and CDR2 FQGNSA. Trimming took 4 bases from V and 7 from J, leaving 14 bases between them. The CDR3 totals 14 residues. The CDR3 bases are TGTGCCAGCAGCTCCGGGGGGAGGGTCCAGCCCCAGCATTTT. Translating it yields CASSSGGRVQPQHF. Full variable domain (remainder filled in from reference TRBV7-2 and TRBJ1-5): GAGVSQSPSNKVTEKGKDVELRCDPISGHTALYWYRQSLGQGLEFLIYFQGNSAPDKSGLPSDRFSAERTGGSVSTLTIQRTQQEDSAVYLCASSSGGRVQPQHFGDGTRLSIL.

A few counts support this clone. This rearrangement joins TRBV16 to TRBJ1-2, with 7 nucleotides matching TRBD1. J lost 7 bases, V lost 0 bases, and 5 bases had no gene match. The CDR3 loop spans 14 amino acids. Germline lookup yields CDR1 KGHSY and CDR2 FQNENV. The CDR3 loop is CASSQSNRGSGYTF. The CDR3 DNA reads as TGTGCCAGCAGCCAATCAAACAGGGGTTCTGGCTACACCTTC.

The rearrangement uses TRBV11-2 and TRBJ1-3; 10 bases are a match to TRBD1. The germline CDR1 and CDR2 sequences are SGHAT and FQNNGV. The CDR3 sequence is 16 residues long. The trim removed 0 bases at V and 2 bases at J, leaving 1 base unmatched. The CDR3 protein is CASSLDGTGAGNTIYF. CDR3 DNA sequence: TGTGCCAGCAGCTTAGACGGGACAGGGGCTGGAAACACCATATATTTT.

In this sample, this clone turned up a few times. CDR3 in DNA: TGCGCCAGCAGCCCAGGACAGGGGCCCGGCAATGAGCAGTTCTTC. This encodes CASSPGQGPGNEQFF. This chain connects TRBV10-1 to TRBJ2-1, with TRBD1 identical over 9 bases. Trimming cost V 6 bases and J 6 bases; bases outside gene matches: 9. This CDR3 is built from 15 residues. The germline V gene has CDR1 WNHNN and CDR2 SYGVQD (reference sequence).

V is TRBV24-1 and J is TRBJ2-3; D gene ambiguous. V shed 3 bases and J shed 0 bases, with 3 bases lying between them. This CDR3 spans 13 amino acids. Germline-derived CDR1 and CDR2 are KGHDR and SFDVKD. The chain's CDR3 is CATSDPSTDTQYF. Here the CDR3 DNA reads TGTGCCACCAGTGATCCTAGCACAGATACGCAGTATTTT.

The DNA for the CDR3 is TGTGCCAGCAGCTTAGCGTTGGTAGGAGGGTATGGCTACACCTTC. Residues: CASSLALVGGYGYTF. The V call is TRBV7-2, the J call TRBJ1-2; D not resolved. CDR1 is SGHTA and CDR2 is FQGNSA in the germline V gene. This CDR3 is 15 amino acids long. V lost 0 bases, J lost 5 bases, and 13 bases lay in between.

The V call is TRBV7-9, the J call TRBJ2-5; the match to TRBD2 covers 8 bases. Per the germline V gene, CDR1 is SEHNR and CDR2 is FQNEAQ (reference sequence). Losses at the gene ends were 5 bases for V and 5 bases for J; bases not matched to a gene: 13. This CDR3 spans 16 amino acids. CDR3 sequence reads: CASSPGRVAGTETQYF. The CDR3 region has the DNA TGTGCCAGCAGCCCGGGGAGAGTAGCGGGAACCGAGACCCAGTACTTC.

The rearrangement links TRBV5-4 to TRBJ2-7; 7 positions agree with TRBD2. The germline V gene has CDR1 SGHNT and CDR2 YYREEE (reference sequence). The CDR3 is made up of 15 amino acids. V dropped 4 bases and J dropped 2; count of bases not matched to a gene: 9. The CDR3 protein is CASSPGGPSAYEQYF. CDR3 coding DNA: TGTGCCAGCAGCCCGGGGGGACCGTCAGCCTACGAGCAGTACTTC. Filled out from reference TRBV5-4 and TRBJ2-7, the complete variable domain reads ETGVTQSPTHLIKTRGQQVTLRCSSQSGHNTVSWYQQALGQGPQFIFQYYREEENGRGNFPPRFSGLQFPNYSSELNVNALELDDSALYLCASSPGGPSAYEQYFGPGTRLTVT.

The chain uses TRBV24-1 and TRBJ1-4, with TRBD1 matching over 11 bases. Germline-derived CDR1 and CDR2 are KGHDR and SFDVKD. V lost 5 bases, J lost 1 base, and 2 bases stayed unmatched. The CDR3 extends over 16 amino acids. CDR3: CATSAGTGGTNEKLFF. The CDR3, as DNA: TGTGCCACCAGTGCTGGGACAGGGGGAACTAATGAAAAACTGTTTTTT.

The chain links TRBV3-1 (or the pseudogene TRBV3-2) to TRBJ1-1; D not certain. Trimming pared 2 bases from V and 0 bases from J, leaving 4 bases between. The CDR3 has 13 residues. CDR1 is LGHDT, CDR2 YNNKEL, per germline (reference sequence). This chain's CDR3 is CASSQIVNTEAFF. The CDR3 DNA reads as TGTGCCAGCAGCCAAATCGTGAACACTGAAGCTTTCTTT.

This clone showed up just a few times. The chain employs TRBV6-5 and TRBJ1-1; D unclear. This CDR3 contains 14 residues. CDR1 MNHEY and CDR2 SVGAGI come from the germline V gene. V was clipped by 5 bases and J by 3 bases, with 13 bases between them. CDR3 residues: CASSRPERDTEAFF. As DNA, the CDR3 is TGTGCCAGCAGTCGCCCAGAGCGAGACACTGAAGCTTTCTTT.

The chain recombines TRBV7-9 with TRBJ1-2; D unclear. Trimming pared 1 base from V and 2 bases from J, leaving 8 bases between. Germline V CDR1 and CDR2: SEHNR, FQNEAQ (reference sequence). This CDR3 has 14 residues. The CDR3 nucleotides are TGTGCCAGCAGCTTAGTCGGGAACAACTATGGCTACACCTTC. Protein sequence: CASSLVGNNYGYTF.

The chain uses TRBV7-2 and TRBJ1-5; no reliable D call. CDR3 length: 18 amino acids. In germline, CDR1 is SGHTA, CDR2 FQGNSA. V was clipped by 2 bases and J by 2 bases, with 19 bases between them. CDR3 sequence reads: CASSLSRATLGRNQPQHF. The DNA for the CDR3 is TGTGCCAGCAGCTTAAGCCGGGCCACACTAGGTCGCAATCAGCCCCAGCATTTT.

The chain combines TRBV3-1 (or the pseudogene TRBV3-2) with TRBJ2-3; 11 bases are a match to TRBD2. V trimming: 2 bases; J trimming: 6 bases; junction bases outside the gene matches: 7. This CDR3 is built from 16 residues. Germline assignment: CDR1 LGHDT and CDR2 YNNKEL (reference sequence). Written as DNA, the CDR3 is TGTGCCAGCAGCCAACCGCTAGCGGGGGGTCCTGATACGCAGTATTTT. Residues: CASSQPLAGGPDTQYF.

J is TRBJ1-3 and V is TRBV13; D is perhaps TRBD1 (6 bases). This CDR3 has 16 residues. The germline CDR1 and CDR2 sequences are PRHDT and FYEKMQ (reference sequence). Between the trimmed V and J ends, which lost 3 bases and 2 bases, there was a span of 14 bases. The CDR3 sequence is CASSFLGGQPGNTIYF. The CDR3 coding sequence is TGTGCCAGCAGCTTTCTCGGGGGGCAGCCTGGAAACACCATATATTTT.

This rearrangement joins TRBV10-2 to TRBJ1-1, with 7 bases lining up with TRBD1. V shed 0 bases, J shed 0 bases, and the junction held 4 bases outside the gene matches. The CDR3 is 16 residues long. CDR1 is WSHSY, CDR2 SAAADI, per germline. The CDR3: CASSESSDRVNTEAFF. The CDR3 DNA follows: TGCGCCAGCAGTGAGTCAAGCGACAGGGTGAACACTGAAGCTTTCTTT.

CDR3 coding DNA: TGTGCCTCGGGACACCCTGCGGAGACCCAGTACTTC. Residues: CASGHPAETQYF. The V and J genes are TRBV19 and TRBJ2-5; tentatively, D is TRBD1 (6 bases). CDR1 LNHDA and CDR2 SQIVND come from the germline V gene (reference sequence). The V end was cut by 11 bases, the J end by 5 bases, with 15 bases between. The CDR3 has 12 residues.

This chain joins TRBV11-3 and TRBJ1-1; D is possibly TRBD1 (5 bases). The CDR3 has 14 residues. Per germline, CDR1 SGHNT and CDR2 YENEEA. Trimming removed 3 bases at V and 5 bases at J, with 13 bases between. The chain's CDR3 is CASSLRGGTTEAFF. CDR3 nucleotide sequence: TGTGCCAGCAGCTTGAGGGGAGGTACGACTGAAGCTTTCTTT.